This is a list of T cell receptor beta chains from one sample in a study of glioma-infiltrating T cells after dendritic cell vaccination. The data were produced by immunoSEQ multiplex PCR, yet TCRdb's version contains in-frame clones alone and is incomplete. The sample lists approximately 67,000 clones; around 81% were seen once. Here the sequenced sample was blood, taken before dendritic cell vaccination. These receptors were obtained from a human donor with glioblastoma. Each CDR3 is given with its conserved first and last residue. A D gene is named only where the DNA matches it firmly. A row's size may be missing; if present it is once, few, many or a size class.

d_call j_call clone_size v_call cdr3_aa cdr3_nt
. TRBJ2-5 once TRBV7-8 CASSTRQFAETQYF TGTGCCAGCAGCACCCGACAGTTCGCGGAGACCCAGTACTTC
TRBD1 TRBJ1-6 . TRBV9 CASSHGTGDSPLHF TGTGCCAGCTCACATGGGACAGGGGATTCACCCCTCCACTTT
. TRBJ2-1 . TRBV7-9 CASSLAGTYNEQFF TGTGCCAGCAGCCTAGCCGGGACCTACAATGAGCAGTTCTTC
. TRBJ2-1 . TRBV11-3 CASRGPDYNEQFF TGTGCCAGCAGGGGCCCAGACTACAATGAGCAGTTCTTC
TRBD1 TRBJ2-1 . TRBV29-1 CSGTARDRGLNEQFF TGCAGCGGTACCGCGAGGGACAGGGGGCTGAATGAGCAGTTCTTC
. TRBJ1-1 . TRBV6-1 CASTQGRVNTEAFF TGTGCCAGCACCCAAGGGAGGGTGAACACTGAAGCTTTCTTT
TRBD2 TRBJ2-7 . TRBV5-1 CASSLETSGGEQYF TGCGCCAGCAGCTTGGAGACTAGCGGGGGCGAGCAGTACTTC
TRBD2 TRBJ2-7 few TRBV4-2 CASSTSGGRYEQYF TGTGCCAGCAGTACTAGCGGGGGCCGCTACGAGCAGTACTTC
. TRBJ1-6 . TRBV7-8 CASSLSGGGAYNSPLHF TGTGCCAGCAGCTTGTCGGGGGGGGGAGCCTATAATTCACCCCTCCACTTT
TRBD1 TRBJ2-3 . TRBV6-6 CASRPTGGPGTDTQYF TGTGCCAGCAGACCCACAGGGGGGCCAGGCACAGATACGCAGTATTTT
TRBD1 TRBJ2-1 . TRBV10-3 CAISPRDSGVDEQFF TGTGCCATCAGTCCCCGGGACAGTGGGGTGGATGAGCAGTTCTTC
TRBD2 TRBJ2-7 . TRBV10-3 CAISTIAGGNSYEQYF TGTGCCATCAGTACAATAGCGGGGGGAAACTCCTACGAGCAGTACTTC
TRBD1 TRBJ1-1 . TRBV29-1 CSAWDRDVMNTEAFF TGCAGCGCTTGGGACAGGGACGTCATGAACACTGAAGCTTTCTTT
TRBD2 TRBJ2-3 . TRBV6-1 CASSDPTSGYTDTQYF TGTGCCAGCAGTGATCCAACTAGCGGATACACAGATACGCAGTATTTT
. TRBJ1-5 . TRBV4-3 CASSQDTRQPQHF TGCGCCAGCAGCCAAGATACGAGACAGCCCCAGCATTTT
. TRBJ1-2 . TRBV30 CAWKPDYGYTF TGTGCCTGGAAGCCCGACTATGGCTACACCTTC
TRBD2 TRBJ2-7 . TRBV6-4 CASHFPGGGGRGEQYF TGTGCCAGCCATTTTCCTGGCGGGGGGGGTCGGGGCGAGCAGTACTTC